These T cell receptor beta chains were read from a single sample in a study of T cell repertoires in cytomegalovirus infection. A single record per CDR3 protein comes from TCRdb applying MiXCR to the reads. The data show about 250,000 distinct CDR3 sequences, with around an eighth seen just once and 1.5% to 2% held by the top ten. Material: PBMCs. Receptor source: a human donor in good health (CMV status not recorded). Some clones in this sample may be carry-over from other donors' samples. The CDR3 runs from the conserved cysteine through the conserved F or W. A D gene is named only where the DNA matches it firmly. The size field is filled for only some rows; it gives once, few, many or a size class.

CDR3	DNA	D	length	V	J	size
CASSLAGTSGTNNEQFF	TGTGCCAGCAGTTTAGCCGGGACTAGCGGGACGAACAATGAGCAGTTCTTC	TRBD2	17	TRBV12-3/TRBV12-4	TRBJ2-1	few
CASSSPHRQGVSNQPQHF	TGTGCCAGCAGTTCGCCCCATCGGCAGGGGGTTAGCAATCAGCCCCAGCATTTT	TRBD1	18	TRBV28	TRBJ1-5	many
CSVVTGTSAQETQYF	TGCAGCGTTGTCACCGGGACTAGCGCCCAAGAGACCCAGTACTTC	TRBD2	15	TRBV29-1	TRBJ2-5	.
CASSLSGQETQYF	TGTGCCAGCAGCTTATCGGGACAAGAGACCCAGTACTTC	.	13	TRBV7-2	TRBJ2-5	many
CASSSYGAYEQYF	TGCGCCAGCAGCTCTTACGGAGCCTACGAGCAGTACTTC	.	13	TRBV5-1	TRBJ2-7	.
CASSTGDRASHEQYF	TGTGCCAGCAGCACGGGGGACAGGGCGTCCCACGAGCAGTACTTC	TRBD1	15	TRBV5-6	TRBJ2-7	few
CASSYRDSSNTEAFF	TGTGCCAGCAGTTACCGTGACAGCTCGAACACTGAAGCTTTCTTT	.	15	TRBV6-2/TRBV6-3	TRBJ1-1	many
CASRFDRRTGELFF	TGTGCCAGCAGATTTGACAGAAGGACTGGGGAGCTGTTTTTT	.	14	TRBV7-2	TRBJ2-2	many
CASSGQDLEQYF	TGTGCCAGCAGCGGACAAGACCTAGAGCAGTACTTC	.	12	TRBV5-5	TRBJ2-7	few
CASSPAPWADTQYF	TGTGCCAGCAGCCCGGCTCCTTGGGCAGATACGCAGTATTTT	.	14	TRBV7-6	TRBJ2-3	many
CASSRTGPGANVLTF	TGTGCCAGCAGCCGGACAGGGCCCGGGGCCAACGTCCTGACTTTC	TRBD1	15	TRBV6-1	TRBJ2-6	.
CASSLVGGSAEAFF	TGCGCCAGCAGCTTGGTTGGAGGGTCGGCTGAAGCTTTCTTT	.	14	TRBV5-1	TRBJ1-1	.
CSVCKQGSSYEQYF	TGCAGCGTGTGCAAGCAGGGGTCAAGCTACGAGCAGTACTTC	.	14	TRBV29-1	TRBJ2-7	many
CSARDLSGGTEAFF	TGCAGTGCTAGAGATCTTTCAGGAGGCACTGAAGCTTTCTTT	.	14	TRBV20-1	TRBJ1-1	few
CASSPQGLPDSPLHF	TGTGCCAGCAGCCCACAGGGGTTGCCCGATTCACCCCTCCACTTT	TRBD1	15	TRBV7-9	TRBJ1-6	many
CASSETGGQETQYF	TGTGCCAGCAGCGAGACAGGGGGCCAAGAGACCCAGTACTTC	TRBD1	14	TRBV2	TRBJ2-5	many
CSASGLLRDEQFF	TGCAGTGCTTCGGGACTCCTAAGGGATGAGCAGTTCTTC	.	13	TRBV20-1	TRBJ2-1	.
CSAGPGLAGGSTDTQYF	TGCAGTGCCGGACCGGGACTAGCGGGGGGTAGCACAGATACGCAGTATTTT	TRBD2	17	TRBV20-1	TRBJ2-3	.
CASRGGTESGYGYTF	TGTGCCAGCAGGGGGGGGACAGAATCGGGCTATGGCTACACCTTC	TRBD1	15	TRBV2	TRBJ1-2	few
CSVKPWTSGTGDTQYF	TGCAGCGTTAAACCCTGGACTAGCGGTACCGGCGATACGCAGTATTTT	TRBD2	16	TRBV29-1	TRBJ2-3	.
CASSLATETQYF	TGTGCCAGCAGCCTGGCAACGGAGACCCAGTACTTC	.	12	TRBV11-3	TRBJ2-5	.
CSPDSGLSSYEQYF	TGCAGTCCTGATAGCGGCTTAAGCTCCTACGAGCAGTACTTC	.	14	TRBV20-1	TRBJ2-7	.
CASSGSGQGDGYTF	TGTGCCAGCAGTGGATCGGGACAGGGCGATGGCTACACCTTC	TRBD1	14	TRBV28	TRBJ1-2	few
CAISETSDGTDTQYF	TGTGCCATCAGTGAGACTAGCGATGGCACAGATACGCAGTATTTT	TRBD2	15	TRBV10-3	TRBJ2-3	.
CASSYREGLFF	TGTGCCAGCAGTTACAGGGAGGGGCTGTTTTTT	TRBD2	11	TRBV6-2/TRBV6-3	TRBJ2-2	.
CASSQWGSDSPLHF	TGTGCCAGCAGCCAATGGGGGAGCGACTCACCCCTCCACTTT	.	14	TRBV3-1	TRBJ1-6	few
CASSRSPTASSYNSPLHF	TGTGCCAGCAGTAGGAGTCCGACGGCGAGCTCCTATAATTCACCCCTCCACTTT	.	18	TRBV6-5	TRBJ1-6	many
CASSLVLINSPLHF	TGTGCCAGCAGCTTAGTACTGATTAATTCACCCCTCCACTTT	.	14	TRBV7-2	TRBJ1-6	many
CASSDDITDTQYF	TGTGCCAGCAGCGACGACATCACAGATACGCAGTATTTT	.	13	TRBV7-2	TRBJ2-3	many
CASSPQDDEQYF	TGTGCCAGCTCACCACAGGATGACGAGCAGTACTTC	.	12	TRBV18	TRBJ2-7	.
CASSPREDEKLFF	TGTGCCAGCAGCCCCAGAGAGGATGAAAAACTGTTTTTT	.	13	TRBV3-1	TRBJ1-4	.
CASSLGTGHLNTEAFF	TGTGCCAGCAGCTTGGGAACGGGACATTTGAACACTGAAGCTTTCTTT	.	16	TRBV5-5	TRBJ1-1	many
CSAEYSTEAFF	TGCAGCGCCGAATACTCCACTGAAGCTTTCTTT	.	11	TRBV29-1	TRBJ1-1	many
CASSLREVSPEAFF	TGTGCCAGCAGCTTGAGAGAAGTCAGCCCTGAAGCTTTCTTT	.	14	TRBV7-9	TRBJ1-1	.
CASTPTGGNSGANVLTF	TGTGCCAGTACCCCGACAGGGGGCAACTCTGGGGCCAACGTCCTGACTTTC	TRBD1	17	TRBV19	TRBJ2-6	many
CATTQWPYGYTF	TGTGCCACCACCCAGTGGCCCTATGGCTACACCTTC	.	12	TRBV19	TRBJ1-2	.
CASSPHPDTQYF	TGTGCCAGCAGTCCGCATCCAGATACGCAGTATTTT	.	12	TRBV6-6	TRBJ2-3	.
CASSIFLNTEAFF	TGTGCCAGTAGTATATTCTTGAACACTGAAGCTTTCTTT	.	13	TRBV19	TRBJ1-1	many
CASSPIGGKSETQYF	TGTGCCAGCAGCCCCATAGGGGGAAAGTCCGAGACCCAGTACTTC	.	15	TRBV7-6	TRBJ2-5	.
CASGPGLESDTQYF	TGTGCTAGTGGCCCCGGACTAGAATCAGATACGCAGTATTTT	TRBD2	14	TRBV12-5	TRBJ2-3	many
CASSQARGSSYNEQFF	TGCGCCAGCAGCCAAGCCCGGGGGAGCTCCTACAATGAGCAGTTCTTC	.	16	TRBV4-3	TRBJ2-1	many
CASSPGQQNQPQHF	TGTGCCAGCAGCCCGGGACAGCAGAATCAGCCCCAGCATTTT	TRBD1	14	TRBV7-9	TRBJ1-5	.
CSAPQGDRAYTF	TGCAGTGCGCCCCAAGGGGACAGGGCCTACACCTTC	TRBD1	12	TRBV20-1	TRBJ1-2	.
CASSRTSGRADEQYF	TGTGCCAGCAGCCGGACTAGCGGGAGGGCCGATGAGCAGTACTTC	TRBD2	15	TRBV7-2	TRBJ2-7	many
CASSERGNQPQHF	TGTGCCAGCAGTGAACGGGGGAATCAGCCCCAGCATTTT	.	13	TRBV6-1	TRBJ1-5	many
CASSRLAGGIRNEQFF	TGTGCCAGCAGTCGACTAGCGGGAGGTATTAGGAATGAGCAGTTCTTC	TRBD2	16	TRBV28	TRBJ2-1	few
CASFGRTAETQYF	TGTGCCAGCTTTGGCAGGACAGCAGAGACCCAGTACTTC	.	13	TRBV2	TRBJ2-5	many
CASSELGPPASEQYF	TGTGCCAGCAGTGAACTGGGTCCTCCTGCGTCCGAGCAGTACTTC	.	15	TRBV2	TRBJ2-7	few
CASSPDTNYGYTF	TGTGCCAGCAGCCCGGACACAAACTATGGCTACACCTTC	.	13	TRBV7-9	TRBJ1-2	many